This T cell receptor (beta chain) emerged from a study of cytomegalovirus exposure and HLA in healthy donors. Overall study: Tens of millions of unique TCR sequences came from HLA-typed donors in an early release. Overall study results and limits: It was reported in a later analysis that an Asian-associated ancestry cluster showed fewer N-insertions than the 666-donor mean. With DRB1 most and HLA-C fewest, TCR association rates differed between HLA loci in a later analysis.

This clone was found once. Its matching antigen is unknown. PCR was performed using 60 Vbeta and 13 Jbeta primers. Measured with immunoSEQ multiplex PCR; TCRdb has only the in-frame clones, and not every one. The data hold 140,000 or so clones, with about 84% observed a single time. Source material: PBMCs. The receptor was derived from a woman aged 18-29 years in good health and CMV-seropositive.

In DNA, the CDR3 is TGTGCCAGCAGCACTAGCGGGGTTGGGACAGATACGCAGTATTTT. As protein: CASSTSGVGTDTQYF. This chain links TRBV28 with TRBJ2-3, with TRBD2 matching 10 bases. V was pared by 6 bases and J by 3 bases, with 6 bases of the junction left unmatched. CDR3 length: 15 residues. The germline V gene encodes CDR1 MDHEN and CDR2 SYDVKM.